These 11 T cell receptor beta chains were sequenced from one sample in a study of T-cell memory formation after mild COVID-19 (dated by TCRdb to about 2021). Library preparation employed 5' RACE. Reads for this sample came from an Illumina NovaSeq 6000. The public reads were quality trimmed at Q25 with fastp and then assembled into clones with MiXCR by TCRdb, keeping productive beta chains. Rows merge per CDR3 protein into single entries with the most common DNA and genes. This sample lists roughly 450,000 distinct CDR3 sequences; 15% to 20% were detected once. The ten largest clones capture roughly 21% of the sample. Sequencing was carried out using PBMCs or a T cell subset sorted from them (not recorded which). Every receptor here comes from a man younger than 35 who had mild COVID-19 (a few samples of this study predate the infection). The sample titles of this study are shuffled in the database, so cell type and time point are left out; the donor was told from shared clones.

The sample holds many counts of this clonotype. The chain carries TRBV20-1 and TRBJ1-6; 8 bases match TRBD1. Germline V gene sequence: CDR1 DFQATT, CDR2 SNEGSKA (reference sequence). V lost 1 base and J lost 10; bases outside the gene matches: 15. CDR3 length: 17 amino acids. The CDR3 bases are TGCAGTGCTAGAGGACTTGGACAGGGAAGTTCGCGGTCACCCCTCCACTTT. Encoded protein: CSARGLGQGSSRSPLHF.

V gene TRBV6-6 combines with J gene TRBJ1-2; weak D call: TRBD1 (5 bases). CDR3 size: 11 residues. V dropped 5 bases and J dropped 4 bases, with 5 bases sitting between them. The germline gives CDR1 MNHNY, CDR2 SVGAGI (reference sequence). CDR3 bases: TGTGCCAGCAGTGGGGGCTATGGCTACACCTTC. This encodes CASSGGYGYTF.

There are a few counts of this clonotype. The chain joins TRBV5-1 to TRBJ2-5, with D uncertain. Trimming cost V 4 bases and J 5 bases, with 12 bases left between them. The CDR3 consists of 13 residues. CDR1 and CDR2 (germline): SGHRS, YFSETQ. CDR3 amino acids: CASSPGRTETQYF. DNA of the CDR3: TGCGCCAGCAGCCCCGGGCGGACGGAGACCCAGTACTTC.

This sequence joins TRBV6-2 or TRBV6-3 and TRBJ2-4; 11 bases align to TRBD1. V lost 5 bases to trimming and J lost 2 bases; unmatched junction nucleotides: 8. In germline, CDR1 is MNHEY, CDR2 SVGEGT. This CDR3 has 17 amino acids. The CDR3 sequence: CASSRRDRGLTKNIQYF. CDR3 nucleotide sequence: TGTGCCAGCAGTCGCCGGGACAGGGGGTTAACCAAAAACATTCAGTACTTC.

The rearrangement joins TRBV7-2 to TRBJ1-3; no firm D call. The CDR3 is made up of 15 amino acids. Germline V lookup: CDR1 SGHTA, CDR2 FQGNSA. Trimming left V 5 bases short and J 3 bases short, with 14 bases between. The CDR3 region is CASSRGRNLGNTIYF. The CDR3 DNA reads as TGTGCCAGCAGCCGCGGACGGAACCTTGGAAACACCATATATTTT.

The V and J genes are TRBV5-1 and TRBJ2-3; a possible D gene is TRBD1 (6 bases). The CDR3 length is 16 residues. Germline CDR1 is SGHRS and CDR2 is YFSETQ. V lost 4 bases to trimming and J lost 0 bases, with 15 bases between them. DNA for the CDR3: TGCGCCAGCAGCCTCCTCAGGGGACCTAGCACAGATACGCAGTATTTT. It codes for CASSLLRGPSTDTQYF.

The rearrangement joins TRBV7-2 to TRBJ1-5, with 9 bases fitting TRBD1. Germline CDR1 is SGHTA and CDR2 is FQGNSA. V was clipped by 4 bases and J by 8 bases; unmatched bases: 6. CDR3 length: 14 residues. CDR3 residues: CASSSDRGREPQHF. In nucleotides, the CDR3 is TGTGCCAGCAGCTCGGACAGGGGCCGGGAGCCCCAGCATTTT.

V and J are TRBV10-1 and TRBJ1-1; no reliable D call. The length of the CDR3 is 11 residues. Germline V gene lookup returns CDR1 WNHNN and CDR2 SYGVQD (reference sequence). V lost 5 bases and J 5 bases, leaving 6 bases between the germline ends. The CDR3 nucleotides are TGCGCCAGCAGTAGGTGGACTGAAGCTTTCTTT. This translates into CASSRWTEAFF.

This clonotype has just a few counts. The rearrangement uses TRBV3-1 and TRBJ2-1; TRBD2 matches 9 bases. CDR1 and CDR2 (germline): LGHDT, YNNKEL (reference sequence). Trimming removed 3 bases from V and 10 bases from J; junction bases left unmatched: 13. The CDR3 runs to 16 residues. CDR3 bases: TGTGCCAGCAGCCACAGTCAGCGGGGGGACTATATGGAGCAGTTCTTC. Residues: CASSHSQRGDYMEQFF.

A few counts support this clonotype. CDR3 amino acids: CASSHPFADRGAFF. CDR3 coding DNA: TGCGCCAGCAGCCACCCGTTCGCGGATAGGGGGGCTTTCTTT. The chain employs TRBV4-3 and TRBJ1-1; maybe TRBD1 (6 bases). Per germline, CDR1 LGHNA and CDR2 YSLEER. The CDR3 extends over 14 amino acids. Trimming shortened V by 3 bases and J by 11 bases, and 19 bases separated the two germline ends.

This clonotype was counted a few times. The chain couples TRBV4-2 to TRBJ1-2, with 9 nucleotides matching TRBD1. CDR1 and CDR2 from the germline V gene are LGHNA and YNFKEQ. Germline trimming cut 4 bases from V and 8 bases from J; bases unmatched to any gene: 5. The CDR3 extends over 13 amino acids. Here the CDR3 reads CASSPDRGGGYTF. The CDR3 DNA follows: TGTGCCAGCAGCCCGGACAGGGGTGGGGGCTACACCTTC.